This TCR beta chain stems from a study of metastatic and nonmetastatic thyroid tumors. Using MiXCR, TCRdb re-called clones from the PCR reads. The sample records approximately 22,000 clones, over 9% being singletons. None of the patients had undergone any treatment ahead of thyroid surgery. The table lists this clone with many counts. The V end was cut by 3 bases, the J end by 1 base, with 15 bases between. The germline gives CDR1 ENHRY, CDR2 SYGVKD. This CDR3 has 16 amino acids. The sequenced material came from blood. The rearrangement uses TRBV10-3 and TRBJ1-2, with D perhaps matching TRBD1 (5 bases). The clonotype was recovered from a female donor with papillary thyroid cancer or a benign thyroid nodule (not recorded which). Some clones in this sample may be carry-over from other donors' samples. CDR3 bases: TGTGCCATCAGTGAACGAACAGACAGTTATAACTATGGCTACACCTTC. Protein sequence: CAISERTDSYNYGYTF.